This TCR beta chain was identified in a study of blood T cell repertoires in COVID-19. For the study at large: Collection of acute and convalescent COVID-19 samples took place in the United States, Italy and Spain. Sources were T cells, B-cell-depleted T cells, or PBMCs; the material itself was cDNA or gDNA.

V lost 3 bases and J 6 bases, leaving 17 bases between the germline ends. Germline lookup yields CDR1 LGHNA and CDR2 YSLEER. This CDR3 has 15 residues. This clone occurred once. How the authors handled the data: Reference gene primers were amplified, and this amplification served to estimate nucleated cell counts. Measured with immunoSEQ multiplex PCR; TCRdb has only the in-frame clones, and not every one. V and J calls and clone size follow that table, whereas D and trimming were derived from the DNA. The sample contains 65,000 to 75,000 clones, roughly 84% of which appear only once. The J gene is TRBJ1-1, the V gene TRBV4-3, with D possibly matching TRBD1 (5 bases). This TCR was sampled from a woman at least 80 years old with active or convalescent COVID-19. The sequenced sample was peripheral blood. In DNA form, the CDR3 reads TGCGCCAGCAGCCAGGATTCCGGGACTTGGGCTGAAGCTTTCTTT. Amino acids: CASSQDSGTWAEAFF.